These 10 T cell receptor beta chains share one sample of origin, sequenced in a study of shared clonotypes between healthy human individuals. The assay was immunoSEQ multiplex PCR, and TCRdb's table has in-frame clones only and misses some. The sample records more than 2,000,000 clones, around 94% being singletons. Sequenced material: naive CD4+ T cells sorted from blood. The subset was: CD45RA+ positively selected. The source is a man younger than 35 in good health.

The J gene is TRBJ1-6, the V gene TRBV4-3, with 8 bases identical to TRBD1. Per the germline V gene, CDR1 is LGHNA and CDR2 is YSLEER. The CDR3 sequence is 15 residues long. V lost 0 bases and J lost 9; bases outside the gene matches: 4. The CDR3 DNA reads as TGCGCCAGCAGCCAAGATTACACAGGGGGTTCACCCCTCCACTTT. Protein sequence: CASSQDYTGGSPLHF.

This chain connects TRBV7-2 to TRBJ2-5; 14 nucleotides match TRBD2. The junction had 9 bases not matched to a gene; V was cut back by 1 base and J by 5 bases. In germline, CDR1 is SGHTA, CDR2 FQGNSA. The CDR3 runs to 18 residues. CDR3 DNA: TGTGCCAGCAGCTTAGTCGCCGTGACTAGCGGGAGGGGGGAGACCCAGTACTTC. Translating gives CASSLVAVTSGRGETQYF.

The chain joins TRBV27 to TRBJ2-5; the D gene could be TRBD1 or TRBD2 (6 bases each). Looked up from germline, CDR1 is MNHEY and CDR2 is SMNVEV (reference sequence). The CDR3 covers 14 residues. The germline V and J ends were trimmed by 7 bases and 2 bases, with 14 bases remaining between them. CDR3 in DNA: TGTGCCAGCAAGGGGGGAAACGGGCAAGAGACCCAGTACTTC. It encodes CASKGGNGQETQYF.

The CDR3 here is CASSSTTSPANYGYTF. CDR3 DNA: TGTGCCAGCAGTTCCACGACCAGCCCCGCTAACTATGGCTACACCTTC. The chain combines TRBV6-5 with TRBJ1-2; D unresolved. Trimming shortened V by 4 bases and J by 0 bases, and 15 bases separated the two germline ends. The CDR3 spans 16 residues. CDR1 is MNHEY and CDR2 is SVGAGI in the germline V gene.

The chain joins TRBV11-2 to TRBJ2-2, with D possibly TRBD2 on 5 matching bases. The germline CDR1 and CDR2 sequences are SGHAT and FQNNGV. Trimming stripped 2 bases from V and 1 base from J, with 8 bases between. The CDR3 covers 15 residues. The DNA of the CDR3 is TGTGCCAGCAGCTTAACTAGGCAGAACACCGGGGAGCTGTTTTTT. This codes for CASSLTRQNTGELFF.

The rearrangement uses TRBV28 and TRBJ2-7; TRBD1 matches 9 bases. CDR1 and CDR2 from the germline V gene are MDHEN and SYDVKM. After removal of 6 bases from V and 3 bases from J, the junction contained 9 bases not matched to a gene. This CDR3 comprises 15 residues. The CDR3: CASRATGQGHYEQYF. The CDR3, as DNA: TGTGCCAGCAGGGCTACGGGACAGGGTCACTACGAGCAGTACTTC.

This chain links TRBV11-2 with TRBJ2-5, with 11 bases that match TRBD2. Germline V gene lookup returns CDR1 SGHAT and CDR2 FQNNGV. With V trimmed by 1 base and J by 2 bases, 6 bases remained unmatched. The CDR3 sequence is 17 residues long. The CDR3 nucleotides read TGTGCCAGCAGCTTAGCACTAGCGGGAGTCAGACAAGAGACCCAGTACTTC. Its translation: CASSLALAGVRQETQYF.

On this clone: A junction end diverges from the germline sequence, so it may reflect a read error. Other DNA sequences from this sample encode an identical CDR3 as well. V usage is TRBV29-1 and J usage is TRBJ1-1, with D uncertain. The CDR3 runs to 13 residues. From germline, CDR1 is SQVTM and CDR2 ANQGSEA. CDR3 DNA sequence: TGCAGCGTTCCGGGTTGGTCGAACACTGAAGCCTTCTTT. Protein: CSVPGWSNTEAFF.

The J gene is TRBJ1-5, the V gene TRBV5-8, with D perhaps matching TRBD1 (6 bases). Germline assignment: CDR1 SGHTS and CDR2 YDEGEE. The V end was cut by 0 bases, the J end by 0 bases, with 13 bases between. The CDR3 length is 17 residues. This CDR3 reads CASSLVQGAYSNQPQHF. Here the CDR3 DNA reads TGTGCCAGCAGCTTGGTACAGGGAGCTTATAGCAATCAGCCCCAGCATTTT.

In regard to this clone: This specimen includes other DNA sequences encoding the same CDR3. This chain joins TRBV30 and TRBJ2-1; D is perhaps TRBD2 (5 bases). This CDR3 is 12 amino acids long. Trimming shortened V by 0 bases and J by 7 bases, and 7 bases separated the two germline ends. The V gene's germline CDR1 is GTSNPN and CDR2 SVGIG (reference sequence). This CDR3 is CAWSVLGNEQFF. For the CDR3, the DNA is TGTGCCTGGAGTGTACTAGGAAATGAGCAGTTCTTC. Supplemented by reference TRBV30 and TRBJ2-1, the full variable domain reads SQTIHQWPATLVQPVGSPLSLECTVEGTSNPNLYWYRQAAGRGLQLLFYSVGIGQISSEVPQNLSASRPQDRQFILSSKKLLLSDSGFYLCAWSVLGNEQFFGPGTRLTVL.